A selection of T cell receptor beta chains follows, all from one sample in a study of PD-1 blockade in classical Hodgkin lymphoma. Libraries were prepared by immunoSEQ multiplex PCR; TCRdb keeps only in-frame clonotypes and omits some of them. The repertoire holds 80,000 to 100,000 clones, with roughly 89% as singletons. The sample was peripheral blood mononuclear cells (PBMCs), taken at baseline. These receptor sequences come from a human donor with classical Hodgkin lymphoma. The CDR3 runs from the conserved cysteine through the conserved F or W. The D gene is left open where the match is weak. Part of the rows lack a size; the others show once, few, many or a class for expanded clones.

clone_size,j_call,v_call,d_call,cdr3_aa,cdr3_nt
once,TRBJ1-3,TRBV29-1,-,CSVEETTSGNTIYF,TGCAGCGTGGAGGAGACTACCTCTGGAAACACCATATATTTT
once,TRBJ2-7,TRBV4-1,-,CASSQDRRVWGKTYEQYF,TGCGCCAGCAGCCAAGATCGACGGGTTTGGGGTAAGACCTACGAGCAGTACTTC
-,TRBJ2-7,TRBV28,-,CASSFLGDSYEQYF,TGTGCCAGCAGTTTTTTGGGGGACTCCTACGAGCAGTACTTC
-,TRBJ1-5,TRBV4-1,-,CASSHPRRGGSVQPQHF,TGCGCCAGCAGCCATCCCAGGCGGGGAGGGTCGGTTCAGCCCCAGCATTTT
-,TRBJ1-4,TRBV7-9,-,CASSLRTAANEKLFF,TGTGCCAGCAGCCTACGGACAGCAGCTAATGAAAAACTGTTTTTT
-,TRBJ2-3,TRBV2,TRBD1,CASSDPGQGTDTQYF,TGTGCCAGCAGTGACCCGGGACAGGGCACAGATACGCAGTATTTT
few,TRBJ1-5,TRBV2,-,CATNRGVGQPQHF,TGTGCCACAAACCGGGGAGTTGGGCAGCCCCAGCATTTT
once,TRBJ2-7,TRBV2,-,CASSESVLNPPYEQYF,TGTGCCAGCAGTGAGAGCGTGCTTAACCCCCCTTACGAGCAGTACTTC
-,TRBJ1-2,TRBV10-1,-,CAKPPQLVCYTF,TGCGCCAAGCCTCCACAACTCGTGTGCTACACCTTC
-,TRBJ2-2,TRBV6-5,-,CASSRRGRGGELFF,TGTGCCAGCAGTAGGCGGGGGCGCGGCGGGGAGCTGTTTTTT
-,TRBJ2-5,TRBV13,-,CASSPSPGGKETQYF,TGTGCCAGCAGCCCATCGCCGGGCGGGAAAGAGACCCAGTACTTC
-,TRBJ2-7,TRBV29-1,-,CSVTAGVYEQYF,TGCAGCGTTACGGCAGGAGTATACGAGCAGTACTTC
-,TRBJ1-4,TRBV15,TRBD1,CATSRERDRGREKLFF,TGTGCCACCAGCAGAGAACGGGACAGGGGGCGTGAAAAACTGTTTTTT
-,TRBJ2-1,TRBV9,TRBD1,CASSAGTGTTSLAKGNYNEQFF,TGTGCCAGCAGCGCGGGGACAGGGACAACTTCACTAGCGAAAGGGAATTACAATGAGCAGTTCTTC
-,TRBJ2-7,TRBV12-5,TRBD1,CASGRDRYPYEQYF,TGTGCTAGTGGCCGGGACAGGTACCCCTACGAGCAGTACTTC
-,TRBJ2-5,TRBV2,TRBD2,CASIAGRETQYF,TGTGCCAGCATAGCGGGACGGGAGACCCAGTACTTC
-,TRBJ2-7,TRBV28,TRBD2,CASRWGRGGYEQYF,TGTGCCAGCAGGTGGGGACGGGGAGGGTACGAGCAGTACTTC
-,TRBJ2-1,TRBV5-1,TRBD2,CASRYSLGGTSGYNEQFF,TGCGCCAGCAGATATTCTTTAGGCGGGACTAGCGGATACAATGAGCAGTTCTTC
-,TRBJ2-7,TRBV6-5,TRBD1,CASSYLTGGFEQYF,TGTGCCAGCAGTTATCTCACAGGGGGATTCGAGCAGTACTTC
-,TRBJ1-2,TRBV6-1,-,CATGPGLGYTF,TGTGCCACCGGGCCGGGTTTGGGCTACACCTTC
once,TRBJ2-5,TRBV4-2,-,CASSPFEPLWVDF,TGTGCCAGCAGCCCATTTGAACCCCTATGGGTTGACTTC
once,TRBJ2-3,TRBV7-9,TRBD1,CASSSQVNRGNTQYF,TGTGCCAGCAGCTCCCAAGTCAACAGGGGCAATACGCAGTATTTT
-,TRBJ1-2,TRBV30,-,CAWSSGLPAGGRTF,TGTGCCTGGTCTTCCGGGCTCCCAGCTGGTGGTCGGACCTTC
-,TRBJ2-1,TRBV5-4,-,CASSSGGIPDDNEQFF,TGTGCCAGCAGCTCTGGTGGGATACCCGATGACAATGAGCAGTTCTTC
-,TRBJ1-3,TRBV9,-,CASSVEGGRTGISGNTIYF,TGTGCCAGCAGCGTAGAGGGGGGTCGAACAGGAATCTCTGGAAACACCATATATTTT
-,TRBJ2-5,TRBV9,-,CASSVTEETQYF,TGTGCCAGCAGCGTAACTGAAGAGACCCAGTACTTC
once,TRBJ2-7,TRBV6-6,TRBD1,CASSPGQVTYEQYF,TGTGCCAGCTCTCCGGGACAGGTAACCTACGAGCAGTACTTC
few,TRBJ1-3,TRBV29-1,-,CSITVLAGNTIYF,TGCAGCATCACAGTCTTGGCTGGAAACACCATATATTTT
-,TRBJ1-4,TRBV9,TRBD1,CASSGRRTGTNEKLFF,TGTGCCAGCAGCGGGCGAAGGACAGGGACTAATGAAAAACTGTTTTTT
-,TRBJ2-1,TRBV5-6,TRBD2,CASSFLAGGLNEQFF,TGTGCCAGCAGCTTCTTGGCGGGGGGGTTGAATGAGCAGTTCTTC
-,TRBJ2-2,TRBV9,-,CASSLTPRTTGELFF,TGTGCCAGCAGCCTAACGCCGAGGACCACCGGGGAGCTGTTTTTT
few,TRBJ1-1,TRBV9,-,CASSEWDPGTEAFF,TGTGCCAGCAGCGAATGGGACCCGGGAACTGAAGCTTTCTTT
-,TRBJ2-3,TRBV4-1,-,CASSHSRGVSDTQYF,TGCGCCAGCAGCCATTCAAGAGGGGTCTCAGATACGCAGTATTTT
-,TRBJ2-1,TRBV10-2,-,CASSTGGNEQFF,TGCGCCAGCAGTACTGGCGGTAATGAGCAGTTCTTC
-,TRBJ2-5,TRBV27,TRBD2,CASSFSKTSGPQETQYF,TGTGCCAGCAGTTTCTCGAAGACTAGCGGCCCTCAAGAGACCCAGTACTTC